The 6 T cell receptor beta chains listed next were all sequenced from one sample in a study of OX40 agonist ivuxolimab in advanced cancers. Data came from immunoSEQ multiplex PCR; TCRdb stores just in-frame clones and leaves some out. The sample has about 36,000 clones, around 73% seen once. This specimen was CD4+ or CD8+ T cells sorted from blood, taken in a trial of the OX40 agonist ivuxolimab. These TCRs come from an adult with an advanced solid tumor such as melanoma, head and neck, liver or kidney cancer.

The chain combines TRBV5-5 with TRBJ2-5; D uncertain. CDR3 size: 17 residues. Per germline, CDR1 SGHKS and CDR2 YYEKEE (reference sequence). V dropped 0 bases and J dropped 2 bases, with 17 bases sitting between them. In DNA, the CDR3 is TGTGCCAGCAGCTTGGTGTTGGGCCTAAGTGTACAAGAGACCCAGTACTTC. The encoded protein is CASSLVLGLSVQETQYF.

This chain connects TRBV28 to TRBJ2-5; 8 bases match TRBD2. The trim removed 2 bases at V and 5 bases at J, leaving 7 bases unmatched. The CDR3 contains 15 residues. Germline V gene lookup returns CDR1 MDHEN and CDR2 SYDVKM. CDR3 coding DNA: TGTGCCAGCAGTTTAGTCCGGGGGGGCGGTGAGACCCAGTACTTC. Protein sequence: CASSLVRGGGETQYF.

The rearrangement links TRBV6-5 to TRBJ2-1; weak D call: TRBD1 (6 bases). The CDR3 is 15 residues long. CDR1 is MNHEY and CDR2 is SVGAGI in the germline V gene. V shed 2 bases and J shed 9 bases, with 17 bases lying between them. CDR3 residues: CASSYDPGAGSEQFF. In nucleotides, the CDR3 is TGTGCCAGCAGTTACGATCCAGGGGCGGGCAGTGAGCAGTTCTTC.

The chain has TRBV15 and TRBJ2-7; 9 bases map to TRBD1. CDR1 and CDR2 from the germline V gene are LNHNV and YYDKDF (reference sequence). The CDR3 runs to 15 residues. J gave up 4 bases and V 2 bases, and 6 bases lay outside the gene matches. CDR3 protein: CATSRLPGQGYEQYF. For the CDR3, the DNA is TGTGCCACCAGCAGACTACCGGGACAGGGTTACGAGCAGTACTTC.

The chain is built from TRBV28 and TRBJ1-5, with 8 bases lining up with TRBD1. Losses at the gene ends were 5 bases for V and 1 base for J; bases not matched to a gene: 1. The CDR3 loop spans 14 amino acids. Germline CDR1 reads MDHEN; CDR2 reads SYDVKM. In DNA form, the CDR3 reads TGTGCCAGCAGTAACAGGGGGAGCAATCAGCCCCAGCATTTT. This codes for CASSNRGSNQPQHF.

This chain joins TRBV27 and TRBJ2-1; 10 nucleotides agree with TRBD2. In germline, CDR1 is MNHEY, CDR2 SMNVEV (reference sequence). Germline trimming cut 2 bases from V and 4 bases from J; bases unmatched to any gene: 2. CDR3 length: 15 residues. The CDR3 sequence: CASSLTSGKYNEQFF. CDR3 coding DNA: TGTGCCAGCAGTTTAACTAGCGGGAAGTACAATGAGCAGTTCTTC.